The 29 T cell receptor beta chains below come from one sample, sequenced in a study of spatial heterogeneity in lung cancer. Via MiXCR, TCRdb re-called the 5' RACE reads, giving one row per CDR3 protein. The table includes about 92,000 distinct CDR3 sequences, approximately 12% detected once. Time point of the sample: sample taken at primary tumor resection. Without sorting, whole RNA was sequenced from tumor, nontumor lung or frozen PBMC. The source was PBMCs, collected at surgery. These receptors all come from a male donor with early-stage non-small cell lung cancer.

This CDR3 reads CASSLQGKWGRYF. CDR3 sequence (DNA): TGTGCCAGCAGCTTACAGGGTAAATGGGGGCGTTATTTT. V and J are TRBV7-2 and TRBJ2-3; D is possibly TRBD1 (6 bases). Looked up from germline, CDR1 is SGHTA and CDR2 is FQGNSA. V shed 2 bases and J shed 15 bases, with 18 bases lying between them. CDR3 length: 13 amino acids.

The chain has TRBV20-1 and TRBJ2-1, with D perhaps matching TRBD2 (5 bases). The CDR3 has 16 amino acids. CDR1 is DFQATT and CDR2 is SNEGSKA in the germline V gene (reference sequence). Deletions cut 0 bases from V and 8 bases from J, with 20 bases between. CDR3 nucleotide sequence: TGCAGTGCTAGAGATCTTCGGAGCGGTGTTCTCTATGAGCAGTTCTTC. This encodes CSARDLRSGVLYEQFF.

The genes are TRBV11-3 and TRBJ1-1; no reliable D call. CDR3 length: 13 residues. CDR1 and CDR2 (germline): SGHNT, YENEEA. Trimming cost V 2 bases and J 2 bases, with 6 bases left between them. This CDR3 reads CASSLTRNTEAFF. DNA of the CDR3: TGTGCCAGCAGCTTAACTCGAAACACTGAAGCTTTCTTT.

CDR3 region: CASSLEGTHEQFF. The CDR3 DNA reads TGTGCCAGCAGCCTGGAGGGGACCCATGAGCAGTTCTTC. The V call is TRBV7-2, the J call TRBJ2-1, with D possibly TRBD2 on 6 matching bases. Trimming stripped 5 bases from V and 8 bases from J, with 13 bases between. The CDR3 length is 13 residues. CDR1 and CDR2 from the germline V gene are SGHTA and FQGNSA.

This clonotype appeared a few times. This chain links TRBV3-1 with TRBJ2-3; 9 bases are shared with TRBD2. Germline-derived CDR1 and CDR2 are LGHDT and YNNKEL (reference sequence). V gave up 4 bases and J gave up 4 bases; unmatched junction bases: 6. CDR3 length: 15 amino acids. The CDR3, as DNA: TGTGCCAGCAGCCTAATAGCGGGAGATGCAGATACGCAGTATTTT. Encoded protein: CASSLIAGDADTQYF.

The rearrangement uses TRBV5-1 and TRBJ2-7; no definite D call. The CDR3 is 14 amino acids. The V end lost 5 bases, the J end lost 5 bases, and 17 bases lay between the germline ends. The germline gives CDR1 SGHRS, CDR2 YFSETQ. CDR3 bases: TGCGCCAGCAGTAGGAACAGCCCCTATGACGAGCAGTACTTC. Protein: CASSRNSPYDEQYF.

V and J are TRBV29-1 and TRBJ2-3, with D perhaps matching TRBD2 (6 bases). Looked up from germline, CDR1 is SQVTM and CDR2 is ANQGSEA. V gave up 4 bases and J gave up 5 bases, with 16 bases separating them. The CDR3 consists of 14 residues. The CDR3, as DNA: TGCAGCGTTGCCGGCGACGGAGGGGTAGATACGCAGTATTTT. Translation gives CSVAGDGGVDTQYF.

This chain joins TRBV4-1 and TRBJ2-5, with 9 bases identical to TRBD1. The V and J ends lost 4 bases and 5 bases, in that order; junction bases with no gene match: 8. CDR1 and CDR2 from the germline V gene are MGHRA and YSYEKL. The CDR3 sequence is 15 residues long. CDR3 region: CASSRTGTGSETQYF. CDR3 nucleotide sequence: TGCGCCAGCAGCCGGACAGGGACAGGGAGTGAGACCCAGTACTTC.

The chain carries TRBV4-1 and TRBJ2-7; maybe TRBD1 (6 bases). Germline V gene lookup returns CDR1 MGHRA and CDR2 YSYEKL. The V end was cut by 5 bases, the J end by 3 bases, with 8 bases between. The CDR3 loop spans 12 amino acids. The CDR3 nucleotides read TGCGCCAGCAGCAAGGGGGACTACGAGCAGTACTTC. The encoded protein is CASSKGDYEQYF.

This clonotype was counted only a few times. The CDR3 loop reads CASRPTGDANYGYTF. CDR3 DNA: TGTGCCAGCAGACCAACAGGGGACGCTAACTATGGCTACACCTTC. This chain links TRBV6-2 or TRBV6-3 with TRBJ1-2, with 7 bases lining up with TRBD1. V was pared by 6 bases and J by 0 bases, with 7 bases of the junction left unmatched. Germline assignment: CDR1 MNHEY and CDR2 SVGEGT. The CDR3 covers 15 residues.

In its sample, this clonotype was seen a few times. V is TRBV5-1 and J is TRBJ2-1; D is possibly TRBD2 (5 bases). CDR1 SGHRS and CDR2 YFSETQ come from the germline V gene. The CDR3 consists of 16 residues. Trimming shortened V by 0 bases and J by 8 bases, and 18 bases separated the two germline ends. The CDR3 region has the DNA TGCGCCAGCAGCTTGGGTAGGAGGCCGTCCGGGGATGAGCAGTTCTTC. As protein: CASSLGRRPSGDEQFF. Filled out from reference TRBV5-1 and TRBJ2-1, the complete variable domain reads KAGVTQTPRYLIKTRGQQVTLSCSPISGHRSVSWYQQTPGQGLQFLFEYFSETQRNKGNFPGRFSGRQFSNSRSEMNVSTLELGDSALYLCASSLGRRPSGDEQFFGPGTRLTVL.

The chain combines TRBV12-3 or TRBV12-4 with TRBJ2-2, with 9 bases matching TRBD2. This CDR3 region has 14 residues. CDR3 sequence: CATQAASGVRELFF. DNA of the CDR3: TGTGCTACCCAAGCGGCTAGCGGGGTTAGGGAGCTGTTTTTT.

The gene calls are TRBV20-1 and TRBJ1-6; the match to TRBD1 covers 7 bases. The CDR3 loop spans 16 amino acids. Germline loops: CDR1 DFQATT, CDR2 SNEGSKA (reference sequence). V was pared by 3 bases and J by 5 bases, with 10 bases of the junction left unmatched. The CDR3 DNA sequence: TGCAGTGCTAGGGGTCAGGGGGGGAGAAATAATTCACCCCTCCACTTT. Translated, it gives CSARGQGGRNNSPLHF.

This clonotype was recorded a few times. CDR3 sequence reads: CASSLAGVYNEQFF. In DNA, the CDR3 is TGTGCCAGCAGCTTAGCGGGCGTATACAATGAGCAGTTCTTC. The rearrangement uses TRBV7-9 and TRBJ2-1; no definite D call. The germline gives CDR1 SEHNR, CDR2 FQNEAQ (reference sequence). This CDR3 is 14 amino acids long. V was shortened by 0 bases and J by 4 bases, with 7 bases between the two germline ends.

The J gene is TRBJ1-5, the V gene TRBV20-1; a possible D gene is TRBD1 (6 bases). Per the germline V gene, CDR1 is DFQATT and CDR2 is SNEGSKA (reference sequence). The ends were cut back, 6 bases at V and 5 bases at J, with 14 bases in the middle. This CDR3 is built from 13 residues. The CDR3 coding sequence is TGCAGTGCCGCCAGGGGTTTGGATCAGCCCCAGCATTTT. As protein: CSAARGLDQPQHF.

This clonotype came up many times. The CDR3 is CASSLTGVETQYF. The CDR3 DNA is TGCGCCAGCAGCTTGACAGGTGTGGAGACCCAGTACTTC. The chain combines TRBV5-1 with TRBJ2-5, with D perhaps TRBD1 (5 bases). Trimming shortened V by 1 base and J by 5 bases, and 9 bases separated the two germline ends. The germline CDR1 and CDR2 sequences are SGHRS and YFSETQ. The CDR3 is 13 residues long.

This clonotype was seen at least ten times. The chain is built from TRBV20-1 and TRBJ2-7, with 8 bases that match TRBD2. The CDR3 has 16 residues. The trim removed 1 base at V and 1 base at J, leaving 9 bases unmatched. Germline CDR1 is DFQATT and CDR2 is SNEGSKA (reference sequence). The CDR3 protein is CSARVASGSNSYEQYF. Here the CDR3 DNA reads TGCAGTGCTAGAGTCGCTAGCGGGTCGAATTCCTACGAGCAGTACTTC.

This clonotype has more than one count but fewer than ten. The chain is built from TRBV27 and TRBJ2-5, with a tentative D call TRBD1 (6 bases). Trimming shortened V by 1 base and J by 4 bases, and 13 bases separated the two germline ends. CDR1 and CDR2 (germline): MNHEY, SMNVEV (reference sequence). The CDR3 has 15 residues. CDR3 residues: CASSLWYREGETQYF. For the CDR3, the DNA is TGTGCCAGCAGTTTATGGTACAGGGAAGGAGAGACCCAGTACTTC.

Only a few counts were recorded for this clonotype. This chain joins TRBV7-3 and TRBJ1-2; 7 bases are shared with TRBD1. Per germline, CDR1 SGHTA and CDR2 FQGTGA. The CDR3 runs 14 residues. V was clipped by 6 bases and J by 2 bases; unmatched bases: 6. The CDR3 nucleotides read TGTGCCAGCAGACCAGGGGGAGAGAACTATGGCTACACCTTC. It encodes CASRPGGENYGYTF.

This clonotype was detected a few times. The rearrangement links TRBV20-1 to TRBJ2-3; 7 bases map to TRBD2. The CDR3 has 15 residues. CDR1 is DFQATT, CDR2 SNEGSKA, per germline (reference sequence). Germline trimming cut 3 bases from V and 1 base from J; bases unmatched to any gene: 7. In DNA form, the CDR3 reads TGCAGTGCTAGGTCCACTAGCGTAGGCACAGATACGCAGTATTTT. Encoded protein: CSARSTSVGTDTQYF.

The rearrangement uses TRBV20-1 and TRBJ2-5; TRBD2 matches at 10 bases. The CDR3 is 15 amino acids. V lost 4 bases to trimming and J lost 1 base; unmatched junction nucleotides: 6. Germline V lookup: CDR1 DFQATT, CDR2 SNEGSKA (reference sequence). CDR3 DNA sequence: TGCAGTGCTATAGGACTAGCGGAGTCCCAAGAGACCCAGTACTTC. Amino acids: CSAIGLAESQETQYF.

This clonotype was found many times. CDR3 coding DNA: TGCGCCAGCAGCTTGGATCGAATGGGAGCTGAAGAGACCCAGTACTTC. Translation: CASSLDRMGAEETQYF. The chain is built from TRBV5-1 and TRBJ2-5; possible D gene TRBD2, 5 bases. Per germline, CDR1 SGHRS and CDR2 YFSETQ. V shed 0 bases and J shed 3 bases, with 15 bases lying between them. The CDR3 consists of 16 residues.

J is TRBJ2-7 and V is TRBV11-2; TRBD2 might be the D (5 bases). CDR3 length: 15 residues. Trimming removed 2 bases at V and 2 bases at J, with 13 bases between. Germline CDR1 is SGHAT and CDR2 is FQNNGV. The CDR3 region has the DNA TGTGCCAGCAGCTTAAACTCCCCGAGGGCCTACGAGCAGTACTTC. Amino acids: CASSLNSPRAYEQYF.

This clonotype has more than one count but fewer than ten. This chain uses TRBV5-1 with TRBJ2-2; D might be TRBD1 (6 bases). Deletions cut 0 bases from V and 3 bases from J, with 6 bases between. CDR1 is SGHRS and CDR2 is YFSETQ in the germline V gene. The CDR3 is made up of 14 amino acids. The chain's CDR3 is CASSLAGDTGELFF. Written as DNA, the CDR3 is TGCGCCAGCAGCTTGGCAGGGGACACCGGGGAGCTGTTTTTT.

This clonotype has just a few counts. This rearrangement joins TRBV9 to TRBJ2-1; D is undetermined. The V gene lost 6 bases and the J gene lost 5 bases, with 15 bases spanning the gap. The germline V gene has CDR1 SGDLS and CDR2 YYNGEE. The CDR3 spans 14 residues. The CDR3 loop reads CASTLHSRDNEQFF. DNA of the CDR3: TGTGCCAGCACCCTCCACTCTAGGGACAATGAGCAGTTCTTC.

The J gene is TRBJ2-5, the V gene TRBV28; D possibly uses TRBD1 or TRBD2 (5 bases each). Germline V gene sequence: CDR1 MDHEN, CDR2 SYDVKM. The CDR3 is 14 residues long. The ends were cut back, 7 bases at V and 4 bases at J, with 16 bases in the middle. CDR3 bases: TGTGCCAGCACCACCGGAAGAGGGGTAGAGACCCAGTACTTC. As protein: CASTTGRGVETQYF.

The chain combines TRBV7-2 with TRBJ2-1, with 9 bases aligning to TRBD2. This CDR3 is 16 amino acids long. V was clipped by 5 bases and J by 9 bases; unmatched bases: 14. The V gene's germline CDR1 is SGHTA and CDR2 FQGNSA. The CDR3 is CASSPRGGRADSEQFF. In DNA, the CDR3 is TGTGCCAGCAGCCCGCGGGGCGGGAGGGCCGATAGTGAGCAGTTCTTC.

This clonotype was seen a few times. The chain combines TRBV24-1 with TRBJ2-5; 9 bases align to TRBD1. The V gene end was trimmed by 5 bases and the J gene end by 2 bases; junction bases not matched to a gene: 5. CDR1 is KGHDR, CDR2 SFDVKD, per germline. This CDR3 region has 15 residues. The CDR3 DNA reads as TGTGCCACCAGTGCCCCGGACAGGGGACAAGAGACCCAGTACTTC. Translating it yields CATSAPDRGQETQYF.

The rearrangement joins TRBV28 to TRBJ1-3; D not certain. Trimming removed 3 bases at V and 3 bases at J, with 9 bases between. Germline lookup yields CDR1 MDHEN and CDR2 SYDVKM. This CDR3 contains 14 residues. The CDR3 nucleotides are TGTGCCAGCAGTTTTCGCGGGGTTGGAAACACCATATATTTT. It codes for CASSFRGVGNTIYF.